These T cell receptor beta chains were read from a single sample in a study of blood T cell repertoires in COVID-19. The method was immunoSEQ multiplex PCR; TCRdb's version includes in-frame clones alone and lacks a portion of them. The data show some 350,000 clones, 85% to 90% seen once. Sequences were obtained from peripheral blood. The source of these receptors is a woman between 65 and 79 years old with COVID-19, enrolled during active disease. Both conserved end residues are part of each CDR3. The D gene is left open where the match is weak. Where a row states a size, it is once, few, many or the class of an expanded clone; other rows omit it.

abundance | d_gene | j_gene | v_gene | CDR3nt | CDR3aa
NA | NA | TRBJ1-3 | TRBV6-5 | TGTGCCAGCAGCCTACTCGGGGTTGGAAACACCATATATTTT | CASSLLGVGNTIYF
NA | TRBD2 | TRBJ2-1 | TRBV13 | TGTGCCAGCAGAGGAACGGGGGGGCGGAATGAGCAGTTCTTC | CASRGTGGRNEQFF
NA | TRBD1 | TRBJ1-2 | TRBV19 | TGTGCCAGTAGGACGACAGGGGGGTATGGCTACACCTTC | CASRTTGGYGYTF
few | TRBD2 | TRBJ2-1 | TRBV2 | TGTGCCAGCAGTGAAAATGGACTAGCGGGGGAGGAGCAGTTCTTC | CASSENGLAGEEQFF
NA | NA | TRBJ1-2 | TRBV7-2 | TGTGCCAGCAGCTTTGGGACAACTAACTATGGCTACACCTTC | CASSFGTTNYGYTF
NA | NA | TRBJ1-1 | TRBV7-8 | TGTGCCAGCAGCCCGGACAGAGAAGCTTTCTTT | CASSPDREAFF
NA | NA | TRBJ2-5 | TRBV5-1 | TGCGCCAGCAGCCAGGCGTCTTTGGGGCGAGAGACCCAGTACTTC | CASSQASLGRETQYF
NA | NA | TRBJ1-2 | TRBV24-1 | TGTGCCACCAGTGACTCTATCTATGGCTACACCTTC | CATSDSIYGYTF
NA | NA | TRBJ1-1 | TRBV6-5 | TGTGCCAGCAGTCTCACTGACAGGAGCAACACTGAAGCTTTCTTT | CASSLTDRSNTEAFF
NA | TRBD1 | TRBJ2-2 | TRBV5-1 | TGCGCCAGCAGTAAAGGACAGGTTAAAGACGGGGAGCTGTTTTTT | CASSKGQVKDGELFF
NA | NA | TRBJ1-6 | TRBV23-1 | TGCGCCAGCAGTCAACACCAGGGGAGAAATTCACCCCTCCACTTT | CASSQHQGRNSPLHF
NA | TRBD1 | TRBJ2-7 | TRBV27 | TGTGCCAGCGCCCTATCGACAGGGATTTACTACGAGCAGTACTTC | CASALSTGIYYEQYF
NA | NA | TRBJ2-2 | TRBV2 | TGTGCCAGCGATCCGAGTACGAACACCGGGGAGCTGTTTTTT | CASDPSTNTGELFF
NA | NA | TRBJ1-5 | TRBV7-8 | TGTGCCAGCAGCCCCATGGTAGGGGGCAATCAGCCCCAGCATTTT | CASSPMVGGNQPQHF
NA | TRBD2 | TRBJ2-1 | TRBV7-3 | TGTGCCAGCAGCTTACTCGGGGGGGATAACAATGAGCAGTTCTTC | CASSLLGGDNNEQFF
NA | TRBD1 | TRBJ2-4 | TRBV27 | TGTGCCAGCAGTTTTACCCGGGACAGGGGGCCCAAAAACATTCAGTACTTC | CASSFTRDRGPKNIQYF
NA | TRBD1 | TRBJ1-1 | TRBV7-3 | TGTGCCAGCAGCTTAGAGGGCCGTGGGACAGGGACTGAAGCTTTCTTT | CASSLEGRGTGTEAFF
once | NA | TRBJ1-2 | TRBV28 | TGTGCCAGCAAAAGGTGGGACAACGCTAACTATGGCTACACCTTC | CASKRWDNANYGYTF
NA | NA | TRBJ2-5 | TRBV27 | TGTGCCAGCAGCCTGGACAGCGCGTCAAGAGAGTTGAACTTC | CASSLDSASRELNF
NA | NA | TRBJ2-2 | TRBV27 | TGTGCCAGCAGTTTCGCCCTAGGCGGCACCGGGGAGCTGTTTTTT | CASSFALGGTGELFF
NA | NA | TRBJ2-4 | TRBV7-6 | TGTGCCAGCAGCGCCACCTCAGGAAACATTCAGTACTTC | CASSATSGNIQYF
NA | NA | TRBJ1-1 | TRBV30 | TGTGCCTGGCGACGGACTTCCCCGGTCACTGAAGCTTTCTTT | CAWRRTSPVTEAFF
once | TRBD2 | TRBJ2-3 | TRBV5-4 | TGTGCCAGCAGCGCTAGCGGGAGCACAGATACGCAGTATTTT | CASSASGSTDTQYF
NA | NA | TRBJ2-7 | TRBV2 | TGTGCCAGCAGTTTCAACTACGAGCAGTACTTC | CASSFNYEQYF
few | NA | TRBJ1-1 | TRBV11-2 | TGTGCCAGCAGCTCCAGGACAGCCTTGAACACTGAAGCTTTCTTT | CASSSRTALNTEAFF
NA | TRBD1 | TRBJ2-3 | TRBV29-1 | TGCAGCGTTGGCAGGGGGCTGACAGATACGCAGTATTTT | CSVGRGLTDTQYF
once | NA | TRBJ1-5 | TRBV27 | TGTGCCAGCAGTCTCGGACAGTACAATCAGCCCCAGCATTTT | CASSLGQYNQPQHF
NA | NA | TRBJ2-5 | TRBV5-5 | TGTGCCAGCAGCTTGTTGGCGGGGCAAGAGACCCAGTACTTC | CASSLLAGQETQYF
NA | NA | TRBJ2-1 | TRBV12-3/TRBV12-4 | TGTGCCAGCAGTTTAGTCTACTTCAATGAGCAGTTCTTC | CASSLVYFNEQFF
few | NA | TRBJ1-1 | TRBV21-1 | TGTGCCAGCAAGAGACAGGGGGCTGAAGCTTTCTTT | CASKRQGAEAFF
NA | NA | TRBJ1-1 | TRBV7-2 | TGTGCCAGCAGGACTACATGGGTAGCTGAAGCTTTCTTT | CASRTTWVAEAFF